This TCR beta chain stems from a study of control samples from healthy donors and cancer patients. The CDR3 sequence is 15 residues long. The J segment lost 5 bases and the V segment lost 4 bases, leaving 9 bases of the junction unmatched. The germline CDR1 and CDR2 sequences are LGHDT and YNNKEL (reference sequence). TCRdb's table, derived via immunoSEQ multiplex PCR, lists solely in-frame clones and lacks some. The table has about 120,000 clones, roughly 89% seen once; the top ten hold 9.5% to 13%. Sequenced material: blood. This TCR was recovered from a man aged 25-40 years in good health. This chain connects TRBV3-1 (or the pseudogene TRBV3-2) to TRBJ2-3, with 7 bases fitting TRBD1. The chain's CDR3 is CASSPTGLRGDTQYF. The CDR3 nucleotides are TGTGCCAGCAGCCCGACAGGGCTGAGGGGAGATACGCAGTATTTT.